The present entry profiles one T cell receptor (beta chain) with its context. What it binds is unknown. The record originates from a study of cytomegalovirus exposure and HLA in healthy donors. Study-wide results and limits: Reported results showed that the classifier diagnosed cytomegalovirus status with high specificity and sensitivity. In vitro testing confirmed three CMV-associated chains as specific for CMV antigens.

PCR used 60 Vbeta primers and 13 Jbeta primers. Source study methods: In a later analysis, the count reached tens of millions of unique TCR beta chains, with 10 million to 14 million shared. Here immunoSEQ multiplex PCR was the method, and the copy in TCRdb shows in-frame clones only, minus some. That table gives V, J and clone size, and the DNA gave D and trimming. Seen here are 95,000 to 150,000 clones, around 86% observed once, and the top ten hold around 2.2%. Germline assignment: CDR1 PRHDT and CDR2 FYEKMQ (reference sequence). This CDR3 is built from 12 residues. Trimming removed 6 bases from V and 8 bases from J, with 11 bases in between.

The sample was PBMCs. The receptor was isolated from a man aged 25-40 years in good health and CMV-seronegative. The rearrangement joins TRBV13 to TRBJ2-1; D might be TRBD2 (6 bases). CDR3 bases: TGTGCCAGCAGGGGCGGGACCTATGAGCAGTTCTTC. Translating gives CASRGGTYEQFF.